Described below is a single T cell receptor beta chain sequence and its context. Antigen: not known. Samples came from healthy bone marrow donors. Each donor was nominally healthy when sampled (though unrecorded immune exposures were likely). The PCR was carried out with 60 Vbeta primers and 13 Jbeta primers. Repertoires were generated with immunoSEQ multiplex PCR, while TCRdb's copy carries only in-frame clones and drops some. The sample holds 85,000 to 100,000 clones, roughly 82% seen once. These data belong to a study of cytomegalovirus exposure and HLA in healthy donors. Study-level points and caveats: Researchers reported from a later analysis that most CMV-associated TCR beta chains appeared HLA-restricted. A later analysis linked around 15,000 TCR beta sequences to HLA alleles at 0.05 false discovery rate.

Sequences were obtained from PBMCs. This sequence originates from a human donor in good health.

The CDR3 sequence is CASSTPVGSEKLFF. The DNA of the CDR3 is TGTGCCAGTAGTACCCCGGTTGGGAGTGAAAAACTGTTTTTT. This chain uses TRBV19 with TRBJ1-4, with unresolved D. The CDR3 covers 14 residues. Trimming left V 4 bases short and J 7 bases short, with 13 bases between. The V gene's germline CDR1 is LNHDA and CDR2 SQIVND (reference sequence).